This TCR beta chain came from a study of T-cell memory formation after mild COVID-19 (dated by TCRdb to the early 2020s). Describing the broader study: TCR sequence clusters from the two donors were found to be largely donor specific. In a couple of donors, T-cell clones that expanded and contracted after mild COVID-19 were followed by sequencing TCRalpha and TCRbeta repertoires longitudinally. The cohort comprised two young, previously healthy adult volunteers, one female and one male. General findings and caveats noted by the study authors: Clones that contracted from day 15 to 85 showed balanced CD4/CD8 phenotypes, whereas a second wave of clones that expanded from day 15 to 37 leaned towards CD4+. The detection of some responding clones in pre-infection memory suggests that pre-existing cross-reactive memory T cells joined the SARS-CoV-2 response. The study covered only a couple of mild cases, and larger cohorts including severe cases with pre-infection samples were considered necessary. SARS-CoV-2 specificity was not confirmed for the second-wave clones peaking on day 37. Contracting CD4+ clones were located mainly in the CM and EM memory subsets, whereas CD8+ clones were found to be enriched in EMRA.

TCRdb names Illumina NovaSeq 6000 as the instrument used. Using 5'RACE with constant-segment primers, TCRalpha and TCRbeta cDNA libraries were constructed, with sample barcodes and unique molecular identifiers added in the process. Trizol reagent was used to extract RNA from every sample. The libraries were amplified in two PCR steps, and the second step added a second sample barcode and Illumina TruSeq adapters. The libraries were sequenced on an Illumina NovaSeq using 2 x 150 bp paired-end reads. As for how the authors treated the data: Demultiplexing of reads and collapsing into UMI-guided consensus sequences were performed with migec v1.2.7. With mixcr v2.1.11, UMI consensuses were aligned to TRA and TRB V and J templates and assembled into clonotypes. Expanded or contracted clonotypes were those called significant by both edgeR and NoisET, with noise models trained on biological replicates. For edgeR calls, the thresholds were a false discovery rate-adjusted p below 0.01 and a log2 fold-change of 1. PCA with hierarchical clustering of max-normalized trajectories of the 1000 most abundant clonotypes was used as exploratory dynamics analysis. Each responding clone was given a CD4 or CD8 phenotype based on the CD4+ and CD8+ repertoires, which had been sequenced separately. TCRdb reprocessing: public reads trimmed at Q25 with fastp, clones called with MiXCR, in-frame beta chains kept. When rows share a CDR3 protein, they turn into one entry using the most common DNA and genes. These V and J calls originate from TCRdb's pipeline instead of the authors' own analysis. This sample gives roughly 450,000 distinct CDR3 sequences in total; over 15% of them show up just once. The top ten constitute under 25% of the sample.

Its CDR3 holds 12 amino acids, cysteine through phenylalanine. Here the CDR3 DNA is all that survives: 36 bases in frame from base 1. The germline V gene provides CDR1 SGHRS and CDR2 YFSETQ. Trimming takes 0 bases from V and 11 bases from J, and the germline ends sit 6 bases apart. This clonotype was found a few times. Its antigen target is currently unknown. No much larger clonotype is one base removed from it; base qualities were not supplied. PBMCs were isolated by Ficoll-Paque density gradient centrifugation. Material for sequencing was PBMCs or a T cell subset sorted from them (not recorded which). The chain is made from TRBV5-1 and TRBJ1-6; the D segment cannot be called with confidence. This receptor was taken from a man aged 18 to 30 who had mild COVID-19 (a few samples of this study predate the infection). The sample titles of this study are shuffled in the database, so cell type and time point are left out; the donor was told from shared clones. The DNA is TGCGCCAGCAGCTTGGAGGGTCCACCCCTCCACTTT. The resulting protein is CASSLEGPPLHF.